Presented here are 25 T cell receptor beta chains from one specimen sequenced in a study of T cell responses to AZD1222 COVID-19 vaccine (dated by TCRdb to 2020 to 2022). What this sample's time point label stands for: about 28 days (+/-7) after the second vaccine dose. The treatment or condition label, read with the paper, signifies: meningococcal conjugate vaccine given as trial control. Library preparation was by the immunoSEQ multiplex PCR assay. TCRdb took over this immuneACCESS table, retaining in-frame rearrangements with V and J assigned. Such tables are incomplete; in checked studies, under half of the missing clones stem from an unresolved V gene, and the remainder is unexplained. The sample includes 150,000 or so clones, with 70% to 90% observed a single time. Approximately 4% of the sample rests with the top ten. The sample was peripheral blood, taken 28 days after the second dose of the MenACWY control vaccine. The receptors originated from an adult who received the MenACWY meningococcal vaccine as a control.

The chain links TRBV29-1 to TRBJ1-1; D is possibly TRBD1 (6 bases). CDR1 and CDR2 from the germline V gene are SQVTM and ANQGSEA. CDR3 length: 15 amino acids. V was pared by 4 bases and J by 0 bases, with 15 bases between. The chain's CDR3 is CSVGGEGGLNTEAFF. DNA for the CDR3: TGCAGCGTTGGTGGGGAGGGGGGTTTGAACACTGAAGCTTTCTTT.

V gene TRBV27 combines with J gene TRBJ2-7, with a tentative D call TRBD2 (5 bases). The V gene lost 6 bases and the J gene lost 1 base, with 10 bases spanning the gap. The CDR3 extends over 13 amino acids. Germline values: CDR1 MNHEY, CDR2 SMNVEV (reference sequence). In nucleotides, the CDR3 is TGTGCCAGCAGCCAGCGGCCATCCTACGAGCAGTACTTC. It codes for CASSQRPSYEQYF.

On this clone itself: At one end the junction does not follow the germline gene, possibly because of a read error. This chain connects TRBV10-2 to TRBJ2-3, with 7 bases aligning to TRBD2. The germline gives CDR1 WSHSY, CDR2 SAAADI. The length of the CDR3 is 12 residues. The CDR3 loop is CASSETLAVKDF. Written as DNA, the CDR3 is TGCGCCAGCAGTGAGACGCTAGCGGTGAAGGATTTT.

This sequence joins TRBV21-1 and TRBJ1-1; TRBD1 is taken as the D call from the table, unchecked against the DNA. TRBV21-1 is noted as a pseudogene. This CDR3 comprises 12 residues. The CDR3 spells CASSRRVTETFF. The CDR3 DNA is TGTGCCAGCAGCCGAAGGGTGACAGAAACTTTCTTT.

The V call is TRBV5-6, the J call TRBJ1-2; unclear D gene. CDR1 is SGHDT, CDR2 YYEEEE, per germline. CDR3 length: 12 amino acids. V was trimmed by 2 bases and J by 4 bases, leaving 6 bases between them. DNA for the CDR3: TGTGCCAGCAGCTTCGTTCCCTATGGCTACACCTTC. Encoded protein: CASSFVPYGYTF.

The CDR3 nucleotides read TGTGCCAGCAGCTTAAGACCCCTTGGGGACGAGCAGTACTTC. Its protein is CASSLRPLGDEQYF. The V call is TRBV11-1, the J call TRBJ2-7, with D hard to call. This CDR3 has 14 amino acids. Looked up from germline, CDR1 is SGHAT and CDR2 is FQDESV (reference sequence). With 2 bases removed from V and 5 bases from J, the gap between germline ends came to 13 bases. The full variable domain, completed using reference TRBV11-1 and TRBJ2-7, is EAEVAQSPRYKITEKSQAVAFWCDPISGHATLYWYRQILGQGPELLVQFQDESVVDDSQLPKDRFSAERLKGVDSTLKIQPAELGDSAMYLCASSLRPLGDEQYFGPGTRLTVT.

V gene TRBV5-8 combines with J gene TRBJ2-7, with D perhaps TRBD1 or TRBD2 (5 bases each). Germline lookup yields CDR1 SGHTS and CDR2 YDEGEE. Trimming stripped 1 base from V and 2 bases from J, with 13 bases between. The CDR3 spans 15 residues. CDR3 region: CASSLTRGPTYEQYF. The CDR3 coding sequence is TGTGCCAGCAGCTTGACCCGGGGACCAACCTACGAGCAGTACTTC. Supplemented by reference TRBV5-8 and TRBJ2-7, the full variable domain reads EAGVTQSPTHLIKTRGQQATLRCSPISGHTSVYWYQQALGLGLQFLLWYDEGEERNRGNFPPRFSGRQFPNYSSELNVNALELEDSALYLCASSLTRGPTYEQYFGPGTRLTVT.

V is TRBV4-3 and J is TRBJ1-5; D not resolved. Germline CDR1 reads LGHNA; CDR2 reads YSLEER. V gave up 1 base and J gave up 7 bases, with 8 bases separating them. The CDR3 has 13 residues. The CDR3 DNA reads as TGCGCCAGCAGCCAAGTTACCAACCAGCCCCAGCATTTT. Translated, it gives CASSQVTNQPQHF.

The chain employs TRBV30 and TRBJ2-5; D unresolved. Trimming removed 5 bases at V and 2 bases at J, with 6 bases between. Germline V gene data show CDR1 as GTSNPN and CDR2 as SVGIG (reference sequence). The CDR3 covers 11 residues. The CDR3 DNA reads TGTGCCTGGGGGGTTCAAGAGACCCAGTACTTC. Translating it yields CAWGVQETQYF.

V gene TRBV5-5 combines with J gene TRBJ2-7; tentative D call: TRBD2 (6 bases). This CDR3 has 12 amino acids. Looked up from germline, CDR1 is SGHKS and CDR2 is YYEKEE (reference sequence). V lost 1 base and J lost 7, with 9 bases in between. CDR3 residues: CASSLRRVEQYF. CDR3 bases: TGTGCCAGCAGCTTGAGGAGGGTGGAGCAGTACTTC. The full variable domain, its missing parts supplied by reference TRBV5-5 and TRBJ2-7, is DAGVTQSPTHLIKTRGQQVTLRCSPISGHKSVSWYQQVLGQGPQFIFQYYEKEERGRGNFPDRFSARQFPNYSSELNVNALLLGDSALYLCASSLRRVEQYFGPGTRLTVT.

The rearrangement links TRBV28 to TRBJ1-4; D remains unclear. The CDR3 spans 15 residues. In germline, CDR1 is MDHEN, CDR2 SYDVKM. The V and J ends lost 6 bases and 1 base respectively, with 12 bases between them. The CDR3 protein is CASRPIYRTNEKLFF. DNA for the CDR3: TGTGCCAGCAGACCGATTTACAGAACTAATGAAAAACTGTTTTTT.

The sample holds one count of this clone. The chain recombines TRBV29-1 with TRBJ2-3; 9 bases match TRBD1. The CDR3 has 13 residues. Germline-derived CDR1 and CDR2 are SQVTM and ANQGSEA. V lost 4 bases and J lost 6; bases outside the gene matches: 5. The CDR3 sequence: CSVVVGTGDTQYF. CDR3 sequence (DNA): TGCAGCGTTGTGGTTGGGACAGGGGATACGCAGTATTTT.

This chain joins TRBV15 and TRBJ1-4, with TRBD1 matching 7 bases. CDR3 length: 15 residues. The V gene's germline CDR1 is LNHNV and CDR2 YYDKDF (reference sequence). V shed 3 bases, J shed 7 bases, and the junction held 8 bases outside the gene matches. The CDR3 bases are TGTGCCACCAGCAGCTTACAGGGGTCGTCTGAAAAACTGTTTTTT. It specifies CATSSLQGSSEKLFF.

The rearrangement joins TRBV12-2 to TRBJ1-2; TRBD1, the table's D call, was not compared with the DNA. TRBV12-2 is a pseudogene locus. CDR3 size: 16 residues. The CDR3 loop is CASRLALGQGAKGYTF. The CDR3 coding sequence is TGTGCAAGTCGCTTAGCGTTAGGACAGGGGGCCAAAGGCTACACCTTC.

The rearrangement uses TRBV6-2 or TRBV6-3 and TRBJ2-7; TRBD1 might be the D (5 bases). Trimming removed 5 bases from V and 3 bases from J, with 26 bases in between. Germline V gene sequence: CDR1 MNHEY, CDR2 SVGEGT. The CDR3 is made up of 18 amino acids. CDR3: CASSLRLDTNRLVYEQYF. In DNA, the CDR3 is TGTGCCAGCAGTCTCCGACTCGACACCAACAGGTTAGTCTACGAGCAGTACTTC.

The J gene is TRBJ2-1, the V gene TRBV10-3, with 13 bases fitting TRBD2. CDR3 length equals 14 residues. The V and J ends lost 8 bases and 8 bases, in that order; junction bases with no gene match: 6. The germline CDR1 and CDR2 sequences are ENHRY and SYGVKD. The DNA for the CDR3 is TGTGCCATCGGGCGACTAGCGGGAGGAGATGAGCAGTTCTTC. It encodes CAIGRLAGGDEQFF.

As to this clone: Mismatch with germline at one junction end may stem from a read error. Other DNA sequences in this sample translate to the same CDR3. The chain joins TRBV18 to TRBJ2-1; D not certain. This CDR3 region has 12 residues. The germline CDR1 and CDR2 sequences are KGHSH and LQKENI. Here the CDR3 reads CASSPKGNEQFF. Written as DNA, the CDR3 is TGCGCCAGCTCACCAAAAGGGAATGAGCAGTTCTTC.

The J gene is TRBJ1-6, the V gene TRBV5-1; 11 nucleotides agree with TRBD1. V dropped 3 bases and J dropped 9; count of bases not matched to a gene: 2. The CDR3 covers 14 residues. Germline values: CDR1 SGHRS, CDR2 YFSETQ. The DNA for the CDR3 is TGCGCCAGCAGCTGGGACAGGGGGACTTCACCCCTCCACTTT. Protein sequence: CASSWDRGTSPLHF.

The rearrangement joins TRBV30 to TRBJ2-5; no clear D gene. Germline V gene sequence: CDR1 GTSNPN, CDR2 SVGIG (reference sequence). Trimming removed 8 bases from V and 5 bases from J, with 18 bases in between. The CDR3 has 13 amino acids. CDR3 in DNA: TGTGCCATTATGTTGGGCCCTTTGGAGACCCAGTACTTC. Translated: CAIMLGPLETQYF.

This chain joins TRBV19 and TRBJ2-7; 9 bases are shared with TRBD1. This CDR3 comprises 15 residues. Germline assignment: CDR1 LNHDA and CDR2 SQIVND (reference sequence). The trim removed 4 bases at V and 2 bases at J, leaving 6 bases unmatched. The CDR3 nucleotides read TGTGCCAGTAGTACCTACAGGGGGCGGACCTACGAGCAGTACTTC. Its translation is CASSTYRGRTYEQYF.

V gene TRBV24-1 combines with J gene TRBJ2-5, with TRBD1 identical over 9 bases. The length of the CDR3 is 14 residues. With 3 bases clipped from V and 4 bases from J, the junction kept 2 bases outside the gene matches. Germline loops: CDR1 KGHDR, CDR2 SFDVKD. The CDR3 sequence is CATSDRTGAETQYF. The CDR3 nucleotides are TGTGCCACCAGTGATCGGACAGGGGCAGAGACCCAGTACTTC.

The chain links TRBV2 to TRBJ2-5, with D tentatively TRBD1 or TRBD2 (5 bases each). The V end lost 4 bases, the J end lost 2 bases, and 11 bases lay between the germline ends. Germline-derived CDR1 and CDR2 are SNHLY and FYNNEI. The CDR3 is 14 amino acids. The CDR3 here is CASSAGRLQETQYF. As DNA, the CDR3 is TGTGCCAGCAGTGCGGGACGGCTACAAGAGACCCAGTACTTC.

This clone was recorded once. V and J are TRBV7-2 and TRBJ2-7, with no clear D. Per germline, CDR1 SGHTA and CDR2 FQGNSA. This CDR3 contains 12 residues. The germline V and J ends were trimmed by 3 bases and 5 bases, with 8 bases remaining between them. CDR3 sequence reads: CASSFEYNEQYF. The CDR3 DNA reads as TGTGCCAGCAGCTTCGAATATAACGAGCAGTACTTC.

This clone was seen a few times. The chain links TRBV7-9 to TRBJ2-6; D may be TRBD1 (5 bases). Trimming removed 6 bases from V and 0 bases from J, with 9 bases in between. The CDR3 length is 15 residues. The germline V gene has CDR1 SEHNR and CDR2 FQNEAQ (reference sequence). CDR3 region: CASRYQGSGANVLTF. The CDR3 DNA reads TGTGCCAGCAGATATCAGGGCTCTGGGGCCAACGTCCTGACTTTC. The full variable domain, with the rest looked up from reference TRBV7-9 and TRBJ2-6, is DTGVSQNPRHKITKRGQNVTFRCDPISEHNRLYWYRQTLGQGPEFLTYFQNEAQLEKSRLLSDRFSAERPKGSFSTLEIQRTEQGDSAMYLCASRYQGSGANVLTFGAGSRLTVL.

The V call is TRBV6-6, the J call TRBJ2-7, with 10 bases fitting TRBD2. Germline loops: CDR1 MNHNY, CDR2 SVGAGI (reference sequence). The CDR3 consists of 15 residues. V gave up 3 bases and J gave up 3 bases; unmatched junction bases: 5. This CDR3 is CASSYSPSGSYEQYF. The CDR3 coding sequence is TGTGCCAGCAGTTATAGCCCTAGCGGGAGCTACGAGCAGTACTTC.